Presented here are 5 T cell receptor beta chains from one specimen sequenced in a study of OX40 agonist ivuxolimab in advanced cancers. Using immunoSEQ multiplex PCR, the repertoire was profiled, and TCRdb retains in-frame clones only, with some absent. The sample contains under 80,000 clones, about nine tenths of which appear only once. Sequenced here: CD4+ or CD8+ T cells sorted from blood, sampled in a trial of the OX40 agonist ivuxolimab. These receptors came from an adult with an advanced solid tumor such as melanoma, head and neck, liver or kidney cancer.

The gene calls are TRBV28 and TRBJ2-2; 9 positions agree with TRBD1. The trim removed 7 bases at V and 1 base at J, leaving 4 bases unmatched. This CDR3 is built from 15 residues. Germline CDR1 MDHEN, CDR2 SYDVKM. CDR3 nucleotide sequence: TGTGCCAGCACCACAGGGGGCGAGAACACCGGGGAGCTGTTTTTT. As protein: CASTTGGENTGELFF.

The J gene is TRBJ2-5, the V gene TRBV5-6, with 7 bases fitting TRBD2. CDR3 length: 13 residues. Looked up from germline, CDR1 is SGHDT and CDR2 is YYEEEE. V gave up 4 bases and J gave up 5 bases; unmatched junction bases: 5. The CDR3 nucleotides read TGTGCCAGCAGCACGGGACTATCGGAGACCCAGTACTTC. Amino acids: CASSTGLSETQYF.

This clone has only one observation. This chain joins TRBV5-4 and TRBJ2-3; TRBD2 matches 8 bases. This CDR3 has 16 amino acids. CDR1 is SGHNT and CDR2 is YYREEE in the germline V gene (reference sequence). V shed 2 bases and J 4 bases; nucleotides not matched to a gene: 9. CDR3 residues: CASSLAGARRADTQYF. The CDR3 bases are TGTGCCAGCAGCTTAGCGGGGGCACGTCGGGCAGATACGCAGTATTTT.

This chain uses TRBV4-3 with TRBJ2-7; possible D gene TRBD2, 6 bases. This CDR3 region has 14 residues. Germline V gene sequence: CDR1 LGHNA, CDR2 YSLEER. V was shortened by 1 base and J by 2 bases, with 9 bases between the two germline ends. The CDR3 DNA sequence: TGCGCCAGCAGCCAAGCGGCGGGGACCTACGAGCAGTACTTC. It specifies CASSQAAGTYEQYF.

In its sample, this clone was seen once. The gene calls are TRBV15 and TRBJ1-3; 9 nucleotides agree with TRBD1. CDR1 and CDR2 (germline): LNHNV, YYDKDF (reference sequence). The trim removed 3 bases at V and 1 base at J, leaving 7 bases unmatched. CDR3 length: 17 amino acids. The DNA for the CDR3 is TGTGCCACCAGCAGGACGACGGGACAGGGATCTGGAAACACCATATATTTT. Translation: CATSRTTGQGSGNTIYF.